The rows below give T cell receptor beta chains drawn from one sample of a study of blood T cell repertoires in COVID-19. Using immunoSEQ multiplex PCR, the repertoire was profiled, and TCRdb retains in-frame clones only, with some absent. The sample consists of about 200,000 clones, around 92% of them appearing once. The material sequenced was PBMCs or T cells enriched from blood (not recorded which). These receptors were taken from a young woman who had recovered from COVID-19. The CDR3 runs from the conserved cysteine through the conserved F or W. A D gene is named only where the DNA matches it firmly. The size entry is marked missing in some rows and otherwise reads once, few, many or a size class.

clone size | J gene | D gene | V gene | CDR3 DNA | CDR3 protein
- | TRBJ2-7 | TRBD2 | TRBV29-1 | TGCAGCGTGGCCGGACTAGCGGGGGAGTTGCAGTACTTC | CSVAGLAGELQYF
once | TRBJ2-7 | TRBD1 | TRBV5-4 | TGTGCCAGCAGCTTACCGGGACAGAGCTCCTACGAGCAGTACTTC | CASSLPGQSSYEQYF
- | TRBJ1-2 | TRBD1 | TRBV29-1 | TGCAGCGTTCGCCGGGACAGGGACTATGGCTACACCTTC | CSVRRDRDYGYTF
- | TRBJ2-2 | TRBD2 | TRBV28 | TGTGCCAGCAGTTTTCTCATCCAGCGGGGGGGGTCCGGGAGTCCGAACACCGGGGAGCTGTTTTTT | CASSFLIQRGGSGSPNTGELFF
- | TRBJ1-4 | - | TRBV19 | TGTGCCAGTACCTCAGGGGCAACTAATGAAAAACTGTTTTTT | CASTSGATNEKLFF
- | TRBJ2-1 | - | TRBV18 | TGTGCCAGCTCAAGGGCTAGCGTGGGAGGTGAGCAGTTCTTC | CASSRASVGGEQFF
- | TRBJ1-2 | - | TRBV20-1 | TGCAGTGCTAGTCTGGACAGTGTCATCTATGGCTACACCTTC | CSASLDSVIYGYTF
- | TRBJ1-2 | TRBD1 | TRBV28 | TGTGCCAGCAGTTCGGCAGGGGGCATAGGCTATGGCTACACCTTC | CASSSAGGIGYGYTF
- | TRBJ2-1 | TRBD2 | TRBV4-2 | TGTGCCAGCAGCCAAGACGCGGGGGGGCCGGCTGAGCAGTTCTTC | CASSQDAGGPAEQFF
few | TRBJ1-4 | TRBD1 | TRBV25-1 | TGTGCCAGCAGTGAAAGACAGGGAGGAGCTGAAAAACTGTTTTTT | CASSERQGGAEKLFF
- | TRBJ2-5 | TRBD2 | TRBV19 | TGTGCCAGTAGTACTCTGGGACTAGCGGGGGGCCAAGAGACCCAGTACTTC | CASSTLGLAGGQETQYF
- | TRBJ2-4 | - | TRBV27 | TGTGCCAGCAGTTTCAGAGGGACAATAAACATTCAGTACTTC | CASSFRGTINIQYF
- | TRBJ2-7 | - | TRBV28 | TGTGCCAGCCAGGGCCTGGGATACGAGCAGTACTTC | CASQGLGYEQYF
- | TRBJ2-1 | - | TRBV6-5 | TGTGCCAGCAGTTATCGAGGGAGCTCCTACAATGAGCAGTTCTTC | CASSYRGSSYNEQFF
- | TRBJ1-6 | TRBD1 | TRBV7-6 | TGTGCCAGCAGCCTGGACAGGAATTATAATTCACCCCTCCACTTT | CASSLDRNYNSPLHF
- | TRBJ2-5 | TRBD2 | TRBV7-6 | TGTGCCAGCAGCTTACCGGGAGGACCGTACCAAGAGACCCAGTACTTC | CASSLPGGPYQETQYF
- | TRBJ1-2 | TRBD1 | TRBV19 | TGTGCCAGTACCGCCGGGACAGGGAGCTATGGCTACACCTTC | CASTAGTGSYGYTF
- | TRBJ1-4 | - | TRBV19 | TGTGCCAGTTCTCCAACGATCAGGCAGGGCTCTAATGAAAAACTGTTTTTT | CASSPTIRQGSNEKLFF
once | TRBJ2-3 | - | TRBV28 | TGTGCCAGCAGCCCACGGGGAGATACGCAGTATTTT | CASSPRGDTQYF
- | TRBJ2-7 | TRBD1 | TRBV29-1 | TGCAGCGTCCTGACAGGGGAGTTTTACGAGCAGTACTTC | CSVLTGEFYEQYF
- | TRBJ2-5 | - | TRBV3-1/TRBV3-2 | TGTGCCAGCAGCCAAGACAGGGTGGACGGTGAGACCCAGTACTTC | CASSQDRVDGETQYF
- | TRBJ1-2 | - | TRBV5-6 | TGTGCCAGCAGCTTAGTGTCCCAGGGTAAGGGAGGTGGCTACACCTTC | CASSLVSQGKGGGYTF
- | TRBJ1-5 | - | TRBV4-1 | TGCGCCAGCAGCCAAGAACAAGGGAGTCTTCAGCCCCAGCATTTT | CASSQEQGSLQPQHF
- | TRBJ2-1 | TRBD2 | TRBV28 | TGTGCCAGCAGTTTCGGGCTAGCGGGGGGGCCCTCCTACAATGAGCAGTTCTTC | CASSFGLAGGPSYNEQFF
once | TRBJ1-5 | - | TRBV12-5 | TGTGCTAGTGGAAACCCGGGGGTGTATTGGCAGCCCCAGCATTTT | CASGNPGVYWQPQHF
- | TRBJ2-2 | - | TRBV7-9 | TGTGCCAGCAGTCCCTCTTTGGGGGGGGCTGCCGGGGAGCTGTTTTTT | CASSPSLGGAAGELFF
- | TRBJ2-7 | - | TRBV4-1 | TGCGCCAGCAGCCAAGAAGGCCCCGCGGGCAACGAGCAGTACTTC | CASSQEGPAGNEQYF
- | TRBJ2-2 | TRBD1 | TRBV7-9 | TGTGCCAGCAGTGTCTGGGACAGGGAAGGAGGTGGGAACACCGGGGAGCTGTTTTTT | CASSVWDREGGGNTGELFF
- | TRBJ2-3 | - | TRBV18 | TGTGCCAGCTCACCACCCGGTACTAGCACAGATACGCAGTATTTT | CASSPPGTSTDTQYF